Only one count was recorded for the clone carrying this T cell receptor (beta chain). As yet, its antigen is unknown. In germline, CDR1 is LNHNV, CDR2 YYDKDF (reference sequence). V was pared by 8 bases and J by 9 bases, with 19 bases between. The CDR3 extends over 13 amino acids. With the ViraFEST assay, the study expanded antigen-specific CD4+ T cells using viral peptide pools, then sequenced them. CD4+ T cell isolation took place after 10 days of culture. Each participant was administered two doses of either the BNT162b2 or the mRNA-1273 vaccine. No vaccinee had earlier SARS-CoV-2 infection, and nucleocapsid antibodies were negative. The culture medium for about 2 million PBMC per well included 10 IU/ml IL-2 and about 9.9 ug/ml peptides. The data were taken from a study of vaccination effects on CD4 cells after COVID-19. Study background: The median interval between the second dose and post-vaccine sampling was 72 days.

Study-level results: Early post-infection timepoints were absent, and convalescent patients were few.

This table comes from immunoSEQ multiplex PCR, and its TCRdb copy is limited to in-frame clones, with some not included. The sample records about 26,000 clones, about 79% being singletons. This TCR was recovered from a human donor who received a COVID-19 vaccine. Some clones in this sample may be carry-over from other donors' samples. The material was CD4+ T cells from PBMCs cultured with SARS-CoV-2 spike peptides, obtained after COVID-19 vaccination. The V call is TRBV15, the J call TRBJ1-2; tentative D call: TRBD1 (6 bases). The DNA of the CDR3 is TGTGCCACCGATCACTGGACAGATTATAGCTACACCTTC. Translating it yields CATDHWTDYSYTF.